This T cell receptor (beta chain) was captured by sequencing in a study of T-cell memory formation after mild COVID-19. Across the study: Most TCR clusters belonged to a single donor.

Using its own MiXCR run on the 5' RACE reads, TCRdb lists one record per CDR3 protein. Among a few hundred thousand distinct CDR3 sequences listed, approximately 25% were seen once. Regarding this clonotype: Its matching antigen is unknown.

Study findings and constraints: Chiefly within CM and EM were the contracting CD4+ clones; CD8+ ones were within EMRA. Proof of SARS-CoV-2 specificity was absent for the second-wave clones that crested on day 37.

The CDR3 totals 17 residues. Trimming removed 7 bases at V and 1 base at J, with 20 bases between. Germline V gene data show CDR1 as SGHTA and CDR2 as FQGNSA. This sequence originates from an adult woman who had mild COVID-19 (a few samples of this study predate the infection). Cell type and time point are not known. The specimen sequenced was PBMCs or a T cell subset sorted from them (not recorded which). The chain employs TRBV7-2 and TRBJ2-1; D possibly corresponds to TRBD2 (5 bases). The CDR3 loop is CASTRGRRGSSYNEQFF. The CDR3 coding sequence is TGTGCCAGCACACGAGGTAGACGGGGATCATCCTACAATGAGCAGTTCTTC.